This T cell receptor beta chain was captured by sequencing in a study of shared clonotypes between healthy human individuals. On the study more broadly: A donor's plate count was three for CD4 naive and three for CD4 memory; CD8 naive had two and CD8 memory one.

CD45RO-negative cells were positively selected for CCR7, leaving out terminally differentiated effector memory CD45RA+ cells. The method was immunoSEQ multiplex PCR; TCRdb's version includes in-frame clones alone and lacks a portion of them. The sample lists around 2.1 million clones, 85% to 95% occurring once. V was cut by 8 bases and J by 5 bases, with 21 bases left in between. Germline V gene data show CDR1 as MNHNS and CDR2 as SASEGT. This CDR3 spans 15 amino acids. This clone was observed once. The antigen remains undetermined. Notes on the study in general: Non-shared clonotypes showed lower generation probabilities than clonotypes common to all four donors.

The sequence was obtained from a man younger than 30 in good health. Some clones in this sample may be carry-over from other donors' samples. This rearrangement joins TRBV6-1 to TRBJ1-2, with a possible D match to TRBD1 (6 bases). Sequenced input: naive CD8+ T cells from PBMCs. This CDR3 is CASRTGRGRAYGYTF. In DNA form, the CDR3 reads TGTGCCAGCCGAACAGGGAGGGGACGGGCGTATGGCTACACCTTC.